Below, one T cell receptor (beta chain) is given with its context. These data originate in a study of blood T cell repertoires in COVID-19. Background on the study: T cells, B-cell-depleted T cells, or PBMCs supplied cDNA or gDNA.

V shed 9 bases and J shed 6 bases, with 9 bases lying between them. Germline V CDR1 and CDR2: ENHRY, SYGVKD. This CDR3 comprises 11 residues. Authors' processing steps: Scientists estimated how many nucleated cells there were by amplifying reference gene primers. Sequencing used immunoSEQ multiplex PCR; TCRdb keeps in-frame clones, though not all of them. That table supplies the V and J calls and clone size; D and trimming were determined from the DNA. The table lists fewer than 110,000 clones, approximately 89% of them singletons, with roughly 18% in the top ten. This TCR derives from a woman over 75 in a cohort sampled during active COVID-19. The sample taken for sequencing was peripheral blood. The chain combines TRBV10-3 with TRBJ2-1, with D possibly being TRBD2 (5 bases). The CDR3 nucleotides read TGTGCCATTGGTAGCGCCAATGAGCAGTTCTTC. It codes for CAIGSANEQFF.